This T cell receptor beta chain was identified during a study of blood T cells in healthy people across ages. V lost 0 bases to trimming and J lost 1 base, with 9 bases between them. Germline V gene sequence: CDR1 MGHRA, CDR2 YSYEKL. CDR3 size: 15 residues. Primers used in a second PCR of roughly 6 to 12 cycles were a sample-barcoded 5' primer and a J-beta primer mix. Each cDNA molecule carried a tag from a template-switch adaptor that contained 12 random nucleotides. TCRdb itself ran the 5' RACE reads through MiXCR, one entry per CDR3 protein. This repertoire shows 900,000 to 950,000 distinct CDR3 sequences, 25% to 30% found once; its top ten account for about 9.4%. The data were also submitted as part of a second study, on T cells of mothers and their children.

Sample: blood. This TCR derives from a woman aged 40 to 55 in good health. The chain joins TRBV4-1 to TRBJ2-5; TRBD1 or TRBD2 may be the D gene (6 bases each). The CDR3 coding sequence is TGCGCCAGCAGCCAAGAGGGGGGCCCCCAAGAGACCCAGTACTTC. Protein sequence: CASSQEGGPQETQYF.